What follows are 3 T cell receptor beta chains derived from one specimen sequenced in a study of shared clonotypes between healthy human individuals. The naive CD8 fraction comprised CD45RO-negative cells positively selected for CCR7 and excluded terminally differentiated effector memory CD45RA+ cells. Method: immunoSEQ multiplex PCR; TCRdb's copy keeps in-frame clones and lacks some. The data contain around 2,000,000 clones, just over 90% of them singletons. Sequencing input: naive CD8+ T cells from PBMCs. All receptors derive from a man aged 18 to 35 in good health. Some clones in this sample may be carry-over from other donors' samples.

This chain joins TRBV4-1 and TRBJ1-2, with a possible D match to TRBD1 (6 bases). V lost 0 bases and J 4 bases, leaving 15 bases between the germline ends. There are 16 residues in the CDR3. Per the germline V gene, CDR1 is MGHRA and CDR2 is YSYEKL. CDR3: CASSQDGQRGTYGYTF. For the CDR3, the DNA is TGCGCCAGCAGCCAAGACGGACAGAGGGGCACCTATGGCTACACCTTC.

The chain recombines TRBV9 with TRBJ2-3, with TRBD1 matching over 9 bases. J gave up 3 bases and V 0 bases, and 5 bases lay outside the gene matches. The CDR3 is made up of 16 amino acids. The germline V gene encodes CDR1 SGDLS and CDR2 YYNGEE. The CDR3 DNA sequence: TGTGCCAGCAGCGTAGGGGGACAGGGACTGACAGATACGCAGTATTTT. It is translated as CASSVGGQGLTDTQYF.

V is TRBV7-9 and J is TRBJ1-2, with D tentatively TRBD1 (6 bases). V was shortened by 3 bases and J by 0 bases, with 11 bases between the two germline ends. This CDR3 comprises 15 residues. Germline values: CDR1 SEHNR, CDR2 FQNEAQ (reference sequence). In DNA form, the CDR3 reads TGTGCCAGCAGCTTTGGGGGGCCGGCTAACTATGGCTACACCTTC. Its protein product is CASSFGGPANYGYTF.